The entry that follows covers one TCR beta chain sequence. The data are from a study of tumor-infiltrating lymphocytes in localized non-small cell lung cancer. The method was immunoSEQ multiplex PCR; TCRdb's version includes in-frame clones alone and lacks a portion of them. Of some 15,000 clones listed, roughly 79% are singletons. V shed 5 bases and J 1 base; nucleotides not matched to a gene: 9. Germline V gene sequence: CDR1 LNHDA, CDR2 SQIVND (reference sequence). This CDR3 region has 17 residues. The chain links TRBV19 to TRBJ2-1; 9 bases are a match to TRBD2. The clonotype was recovered from a human donor with non-small cell lung cancer. The sequencing sample was made of lung tumor tissue. The chain's CDR3 is CASSPVAGAGSYNEQFF. In nucleotides, the CDR3 is TGTGCCAGTAGTCCCGTAGCGGGAGCGGGGTCCTACAATGAGCAGTTCTTC.